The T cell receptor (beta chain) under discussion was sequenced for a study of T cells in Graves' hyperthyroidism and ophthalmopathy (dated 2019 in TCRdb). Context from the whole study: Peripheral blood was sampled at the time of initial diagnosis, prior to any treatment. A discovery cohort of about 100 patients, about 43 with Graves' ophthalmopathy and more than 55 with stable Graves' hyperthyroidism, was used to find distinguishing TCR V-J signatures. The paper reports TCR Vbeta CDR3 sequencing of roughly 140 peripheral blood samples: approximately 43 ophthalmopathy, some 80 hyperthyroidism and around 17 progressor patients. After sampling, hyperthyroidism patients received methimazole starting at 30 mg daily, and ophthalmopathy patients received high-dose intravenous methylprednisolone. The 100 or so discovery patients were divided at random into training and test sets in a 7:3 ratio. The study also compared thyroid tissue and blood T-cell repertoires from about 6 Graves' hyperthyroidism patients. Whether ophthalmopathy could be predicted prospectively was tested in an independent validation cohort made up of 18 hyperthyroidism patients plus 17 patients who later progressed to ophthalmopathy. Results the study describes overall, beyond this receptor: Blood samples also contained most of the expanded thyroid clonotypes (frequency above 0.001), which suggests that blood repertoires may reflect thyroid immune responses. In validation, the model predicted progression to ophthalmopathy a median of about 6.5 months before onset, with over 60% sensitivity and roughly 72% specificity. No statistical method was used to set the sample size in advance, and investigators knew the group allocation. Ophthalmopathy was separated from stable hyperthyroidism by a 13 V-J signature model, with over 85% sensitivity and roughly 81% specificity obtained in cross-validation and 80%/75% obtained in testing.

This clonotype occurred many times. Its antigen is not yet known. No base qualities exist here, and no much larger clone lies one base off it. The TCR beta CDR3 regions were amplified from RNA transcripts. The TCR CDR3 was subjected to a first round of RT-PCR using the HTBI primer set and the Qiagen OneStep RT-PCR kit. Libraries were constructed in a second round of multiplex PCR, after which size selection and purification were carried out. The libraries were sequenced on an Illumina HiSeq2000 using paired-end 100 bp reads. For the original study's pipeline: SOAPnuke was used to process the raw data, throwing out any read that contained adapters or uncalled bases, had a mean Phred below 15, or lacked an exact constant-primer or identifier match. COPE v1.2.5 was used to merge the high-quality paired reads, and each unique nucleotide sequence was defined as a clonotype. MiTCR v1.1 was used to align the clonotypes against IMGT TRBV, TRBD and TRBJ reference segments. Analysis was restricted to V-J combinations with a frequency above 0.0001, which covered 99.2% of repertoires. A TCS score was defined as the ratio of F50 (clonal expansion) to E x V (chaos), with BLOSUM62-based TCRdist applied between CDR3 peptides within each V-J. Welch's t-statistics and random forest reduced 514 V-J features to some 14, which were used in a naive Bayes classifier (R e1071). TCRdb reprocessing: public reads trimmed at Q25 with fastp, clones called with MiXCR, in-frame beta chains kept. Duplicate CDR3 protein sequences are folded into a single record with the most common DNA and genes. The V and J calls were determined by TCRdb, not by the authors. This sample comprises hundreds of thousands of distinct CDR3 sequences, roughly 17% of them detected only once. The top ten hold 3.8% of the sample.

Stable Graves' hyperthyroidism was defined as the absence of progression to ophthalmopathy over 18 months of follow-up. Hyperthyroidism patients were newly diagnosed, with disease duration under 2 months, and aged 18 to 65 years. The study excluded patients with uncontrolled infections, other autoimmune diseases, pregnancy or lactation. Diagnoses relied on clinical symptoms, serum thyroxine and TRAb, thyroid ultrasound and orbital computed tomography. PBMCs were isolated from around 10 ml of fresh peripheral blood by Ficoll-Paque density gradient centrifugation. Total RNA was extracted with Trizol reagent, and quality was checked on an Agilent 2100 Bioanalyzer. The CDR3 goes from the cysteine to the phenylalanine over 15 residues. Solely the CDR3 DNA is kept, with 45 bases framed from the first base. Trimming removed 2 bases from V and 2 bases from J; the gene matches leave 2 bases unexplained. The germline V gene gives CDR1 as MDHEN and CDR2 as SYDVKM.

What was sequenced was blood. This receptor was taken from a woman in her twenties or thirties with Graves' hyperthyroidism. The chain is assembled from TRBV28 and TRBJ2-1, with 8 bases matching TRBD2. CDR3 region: CASSLPSGPYNEQFF. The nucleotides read TGTGCCAGCAGTTTACCTAGCGGGCCCTACAATGAGCAGTTCTTC.